This T cell receptor (beta chain) was found in a study of CD8 T cells in Susac syndrome. Sequencing of TCR beta was undertaken in CD8+ and CD4+ T cells derived from blood. V was cut by 3 bases and J by 0 bases, with 13 bases left in between. This CDR3 has 15 amino acids. CDR1 SGHRS and CDR2 YFSETQ come from the germline V gene. The authors reverse transcribed roughly 0.5 to 1 ug RNA with random hexamers. Coverage of TCR beta CDR3 amplification by immunoSEQ multiplex PCR extended to 54 Vbeta and 13 Jbeta. TCRdb reprocessed the immunoSEQ multiplex PCR reads via MiXCR and lists one record per CDR3 protein. The sample consists of more than 200,000 distinct CDR3 sequences, about 90% of them appearing once.

The sample comprised CD8+ T cells from PBMCs. V gene TRBV5-1 combines with J gene TRBJ2-7; a weak D match, TRBD2 (5 bases). This receptor was identified in a human donor with multiple sclerosis. CDR3 DNA sequence: TGCGCCAGCAGCTCCAGCGTCCGGGGCTCCTACGAGCAGTACTTC. It is translated as CASSSSVRGSYEQYF.